What follows are 24 T cell receptor beta chains derived from one specimen sequenced in a study of blood T cell repertoires in COVID-19. Clones were sequenced by immunoSEQ multiplex PCR, and TCRdb holds only the in-frame ones, with some missing. The sample yields around 200,000 clones, approximately 90% seen once. Sequencing was done on a sample of peripheral blood. Source of these receptors: a man aged 30-40 years with acute or convalescent COVID-19.

This chain links TRBV28 with TRBJ1-1; D remains ambiguous. The CDR3 is made up of 13 amino acids. Germline V gene data show CDR1 as MDHEN and CDR2 as SYDVKM. Trimming left V 6 bases short and J 0 bases short, with 8 bases between. Here the CDR3 reads CASRWQMNTEAFF. The CDR3 nucleotides read TGTGCCAGCAGATGGCAGATGAACACTGAAGCTTTCTTT.

This chain links TRBV30 with TRBJ2-3; 9 bases fit TRBD2. CDR1 GTSNPN and CDR2 SVGIG come from the germline V gene (reference sequence). V gave up 2 bases and J gave up 9 bases; unmatched junction bases: 12. The CDR3 runs 15 residues. The CDR3 DNA follows: TGTGCCTGGAGTTCGGGGGGCGGGAGGGCCGGAACGCAGTATTTT. Translation gives CAWSSGGGRAGTQYF.

The chain uses TRBV5-1 and TRBJ1-1, with a tentative D call TRBD1 (5 bases). V was cut by 2 bases and J by 7 bases, with 12 bases left in between. Germline V gene sequence: CDR1 SGHRS, CDR2 YFSETQ. The CDR3 has 13 residues. The chain's CDR3 is CASSLVMTDEAFF. The CDR3 DNA sequence: TGCGCCAGCAGCTTAGTGATGACAGATGAAGCTTTCTTT.

In this sample, this clone turned up once. The J gene is TRBJ1-2, the V gene TRBV6-5; 8 nucleotides agree with TRBD1. CDR1 and CDR2 (germline): MNHEY, SVGAGI. V shed 8 bases, J shed 4 bases, and the junction held 12 bases outside the gene matches. The CDR3 sequence is 15 residues long. As DNA, the CDR3 is TGTGCCAGCCATAGGGCAGGGACAGGCATCTATGGCTACACCTTC. Translating gives CASHRAGTGIYGYTF.

The J gene is TRBJ1-1, the V gene TRBV3-1 (or the pseudogene TRBV3-2); D gene ambiguous. There are 12 residues in the CDR3. Looked up from germline, CDR1 is LGHDT and CDR2 is YNNKEL (reference sequence). V was trimmed by 5 bases and J by 2 bases, leaving 6 bases between them. CDR3 sequence reads: CASSYRNTEAFF. The CDR3 DNA is TGTGCCAGCAGCTACAGAAACACTGAAGCTTTCTTT.

This clone occurred once. The chain joins TRBV28 to TRBJ2-1; a weak D match, TRBD2 (7 bases). The V gene lost 11 bases and the J gene lost 7 bases, with 21 bases spanning the gap. The CDR3 is made up of 14 amino acids. Germline assignment: CDR1 MDHEN and CDR2 SYDVKM. CDR3 DNA: TGTGCCGCTGGGGGCCCGGGAGGTTGGAATGAGCAGTTCTTC. Translation: CAAGGPGGWNEQFF. Full variable domain (rest looked up from reference TRBV28 and TRBJ2-1): DVKVTQSSRYLVKRTGEKVFLECVQDMDHENMFWYRQDPGLGLRLIYFSYDVKMKEKGDIPEGYSVSREKKERFSLILESASTNQTSMYLCAAGGPGGWNEQFFGPGTRLTVL.

The chain joins TRBV7-9 to TRBJ1-1; a possible D gene is TRBD1 (5 bases). The length of the CDR3 is 15 residues. Germline-derived CDR1 and CDR2 are SEHNR and FQNEAQ (reference sequence). Trimming took 7 bases from V and 5 from J, leaving 20 bases between them. CDR3 region: CASTPSQEGWTEAFF. The CDR3 bases are TGTGCCAGCACCCCGTCACAGGAGGGTTGGACTGAAGCTTTCTTT.

The chain couples TRBV18 to TRBJ2-5; no reliable D call. CDR1 and CDR2 from the germline V gene are KGHSH and LQKENI. The CDR3 sequence is 16 residues long. V lost 0 bases and J 1 base, leaving 12 bases between the germline ends. The CDR3 DNA reads as TGTGCCAGCTCACCACCGGGCGTAGGTATCCAAGAGACCCAGTACTTC. It encodes CASSPPGVGIQETQYF.

The gene calls are TRBV28 and TRBJ1-5; TRBD1 is a possible D gene (5 bases). Between the trimmed V and J ends, which lost 5 bases and 4 bases, there was a span of 6 bases. Germline V gene sequence: CDR1 MDHEN, CDR2 SYDVKM. The CDR3 runs to 12 residues. CDR3 protein: CASSRQNQPQHF. The CDR3 coding sequence is TGTGCCAGCAGTCGACAGAATCAGCCCCAGCATTTT.

V and J are TRBV14 and TRBJ2-1, with 10 bases lining up with TRBD2. CDR1 is SGHDN and CDR2 is FVKESK in the germline V gene. Losses at the gene ends were 2 bases for V and 3 bases for J; bases not matched to a gene: 16. This CDR3 contains 20 residues. The CDR3 reads CASSQKDREGRLAGYNEQFF. In nucleotides, the CDR3 is TGTGCCAGCAGCCAAAAGGACCGAGAAGGGCGACTAGCGGGCTACAATGAGCAGTTCTTC.

This clone was found a few times. CDR3 sequence: CASSLREGISGYTF. CDR3 sequence (DNA): TGTGCCAGCAGTTTACGTGAGGGTATAAGTGGCTACACCTTC. This chain joins TRBV28 and TRBJ1-2; D is uncertain. The germline CDR1 and CDR2 sequences are MDHEN and SYDVKM. The CDR3 loop spans 14 amino acids. The V gene lost 2 bases and the J gene lost 7 bases, with 14 bases spanning the gap.

This CDR3 reads CASSPTTGGYGYTF. The DNA of the CDR3 is TGTGCCAGCTCACCAACGACAGGGGGCTATGGCTACACCTTC. The rearrangement uses TRBV18 and TRBJ1-2, with TRBD1 matching 9 bases. After removal of 2 bases from V and 4 bases from J, the junction contained 2 bases not matched to a gene. The CDR3 is 14 residues long. CDR1 is KGHSH, CDR2 LQKENI, per germline.

This chain uses TRBV3-1 (or the pseudogene TRBV3-2) with TRBJ2-5; TRBD1 matches at 7 bases. Germline V gene lookup returns CDR1 LGHDT and CDR2 YNNKEL (reference sequence). The CDR3 spans 15 residues. Losses at the gene ends were 5 bases for V and 7 bases for J; bases not matched to a gene: 13. CDR3 DNA sequence: TGTGCCAGCAGCTCTACAGTCGACAGGGTTGGGACCCAGTACTTC. It specifies CASSSTVDRVGTQYF.

This chain connects TRBV15 to TRBJ2-1, with a weak D call TRBD2 (6 bases). Trimming left V 0 bases short and J 4 bases short, with 13 bases between. The CDR3 spans 16 residues. Germline CDR1 LNHNV, CDR2 YYDKDF (reference sequence). The CDR3 DNA reads as TGTGCCACCAGCAGAGAGGGGCGGGGACCATACAATGAGCAGTTCTTC. It codes for CATSREGRGPYNEQFF.

V usage is TRBV5-8 and J usage is TRBJ2-7; D not certain. In germline, CDR1 is SGHTS, CDR2 YDEGEE. V lost 4 bases to trimming and J lost 0 bases, with 11 bases between them. This CDR3 comprises 14 residues. The CDR3 DNA reads TGTGCCAGCAGCCGGTCCGCGTTCTCCTACGAGCAGTACTTC. It yields the protein CASSRSAFSYEQYF.

V is TRBV11-2 and J is TRBJ2-1; the match to TRBD2 covers 16 bases. This CDR3 has 18 amino acids. From germline, CDR1 is SGHAT and CDR2 FQNNGV. The ends lost 1 base at V and 4 bases at J; junction bases unmatched: 4. The CDR3 nucleotides read TGTGCCAGCAGCTTAGTGGGACTAGCGGGGGGGGAGTACAATGAGCAGTTCTTC. It is translated as CASSLVGLAGGEYNEQFF.

The chain recombines TRBV25-1 with TRBJ1-4, with D possibly matching TRBD1 (5 bases). The germline V and J ends were trimmed by 5 bases and 7 bases, with 8 bases remaining between them. Germline V CDR1 and CDR2: MGHDK, SYGVNS. The CDR3 has 12 amino acids. In DNA, the CDR3 is TGTGCCAGCAGTCCAGGGATTGAAAAACTGTTTTTT. Protein sequence: CASSPGIEKLFF.

J is TRBJ1-6 and V is TRBV2; 7 bases fit TRBD1. The germline CDR1 and CDR2 sequences are SNHLY and FYNNEI. The CDR3 has 16 residues. V was pared by 4 bases and J by 10 bases, with 13 bases of the junction left unmatched. The CDR3: CASSVHADRASSPLHF. The DNA for the CDR3 is TGTGCCAGCAGTGTCCATGCCGACAGGGCGAGCTCACCCCTCCACTTT.

The chain carries TRBV3-1 (or the pseudogene TRBV3-2) and TRBJ2-7; weak D call: TRBD2 (6 bases). Germline V gene sequence: CDR1 LGHDT, CDR2 YNNKEL (reference sequence). The CDR3 has 14 amino acids. The ends were cut back, 5 bases at V and 3 bases at J, with 14 bases in the middle. This CDR3 is CASSFRDSFYEQYF. The DNA for the CDR3 is TGTGCCAGCAGCTTCCGGGACTCTTTCTACGAGCAGTACTTC.

The chain combines TRBV29-1 with TRBJ1-2; weak D call: TRBD1 (5 bases). The germline CDR1 and CDR2 sequences are SQVTM and ANQGSEA. CDR3 length equals 11 residues. Between the trimmed V and J ends, which lost 4 bases and 10 bases, there was a span of 13 bases. The CDR3 sequence: CSVAGPSVYTF. CDR3 sequence (DNA): TGCAGCGTTGCAGGGCCTAGTGTCTACACCTTC.

The chain links TRBV6-1 to TRBJ1-5; 7 bases fit TRBD1. The CDR3 is made up of 16 amino acids. The V and J ends lost 4 bases and 0 bases, in that order; junction bases with no gene match: 6. Germline loops: CDR1 MNHNS, CDR2 SASEGT. The CDR3 is CASSVGQPYSNQPQHF. CDR3 nucleotides: TGTGCCAGCAGTGTGGGACAGCCTTATAGCAATCAGCCCCAGCATTTT.

This chain uses TRBV9 with TRBJ1-4; 8 positions agree with TRBD1. This CDR3 spans 15 amino acids. Germline trimming cut 3 bases from V and 6 bases from J; bases unmatched to any gene: 7. Germline loops: CDR1 SGDLS, CDR2 YYNGEE. The CDR3 DNA reads as TGTGCCAGCAGCGCGACAACAGGGGGATATGAAAAACTGTTTTTT. Its translation is CASSATTGGYEKLFF.

This chain connects TRBV11-2 to TRBJ2-3; 11 bases match TRBD2. Germline values: CDR1 SGHAT, CDR2 FQNNGV. J was trimmed by 2 bases and V by 0 bases; bases with no gene match: 1. The CDR3 runs 16 residues. CDR3 loop: CASSLETSGITDTQYF. CDR3 bases: TGTGCCAGCAGCTTAGAGACTAGCGGGATCACAGATACGCAGTATTTT. Full variable domain (missing parts from reference TRBV11-2 and TRBJ2-3): EAGVAQSPRYKIIEKRQSVAFWCNPISGHATLYWYQQILGQGPKLLIQFQNNGVVDDSQLPKDRFSAERLKGVDSTLKIQPAKLEDSAVYLCASSLETSGITDTQYFGPGTRLTVL.

This chain uses TRBV6-6 with TRBJ2-1; no clear D gene. There are 12 residues in the CDR3. Germline V gene data show CDR1 as MNHNY and CDR2 as SVGAGI (reference sequence). Deletions cut 0 bases from V and 12 bases from J, with 9 bases between. In nucleotides, the CDR3 is TGTGCCAGCAGTTACTCGATCGATAGGCAGTTCTTC. Translating it yields CASSYSIDRQFF.